This T cell receptor (beta chain) is from a study of regulatory dendritic cells for organ transplantation (dated by TCRdb to the late 2010s). In terms of the full investigation: To make regulatory dendritic cells, monocytes were cultured with vitamin D3 on days 0 and 4, plus IL-10 on day 4. On day 6, LPS was added to the DC cultures so that the response of the DCs to a potent maturation-inducing agent could be evaluated. TCRbeta repertoires were sequenced from sorted naive and memory CD4+ and CD8+ T cells before and after allostimulation with regulatory or mature dendritic cells.

A multiplexed two-step PCR with Vbeta-specific forward primers and Jbeta-specific reverse primers was used to amplify the TCRbeta CDR3 regions. The TCRbeta libraries were sequenced on an Illumina instrument via the immunoSEQ service. The source study handled its data this way. V, D and J genes were assigned using IMGT annotation, and counts were corrected for multiplex PCR bias using synthetic CDR3 analogues. In the immunoSEQ Analyzer, repertoire clonality was calculated as one minus normalized Shannon entropy. Clonal expansion was defined by Fisher's exact test with Benjamini-Hochberg false discovery rate control, using two-tailed P<0.01. TCRdb provides this immuneACCESS table in a form limited to in-frame rearrangements. Some clones are lacking; in checked studies, under half of them reflect an unresolved V gene, and why the rest are absent is not known. V, J and clone size are those of that table, while D and trimming were read from the DNA. A total of 6,000 to 8,500 clones appear in this sample, around 70% of them only once. Less than 4% of the sample rests with the top ten.

With regard to this clone: The antigen it binds to is not known. No base quality values were provided; no much bigger clone lies one nucleotide off.

Sorted T cell subsets were CFSE-labeled and co-cultured for under 6 days with allogeneic regulatory or mature dendritic cells at a 1:10 DC:T ratio. FACS was used to sort naive T cells as CD45RA+ cells and memory T cells as CD45RO+ CD4+ or CD8+ cells. Two healthy control subjects provided the T cells used for TCR sequencing. The Qiagen DNeasy Blood & Tissue Kit was used to extract genomic DNA. Per the germline V gene, SGHTA is the CDR1 and FQGNSA is the CDR2. V and J are trimmed by 5 bases and 4 bases, and the gene matches miss 8 bases of the junction. The cysteine opens and the phenylalanine closes a CDR3 of 15 amino acids. The sequence is cut down to CDR3 DNA, 45 bases in frame from base 1. Study-wide conclusions, independent of this receptor: Only two subjects were sequenced, and the authors noted considerable between-individual heterogeneity in the alloreactive memory CD8+ T cell pool. In both subjects, allostimulation led to expansion of memory CD8+ clones, though the expansion induced by regulatory dendritic cells appeared to be more limited than that induced by mature dendritic cells. Naive CD4+ and CD8+ T cells showed highly diverse repertoires, whereas memory cells were less diverse and memory CD8+ cells were the most oligoclonal. Of the resting subsets, memory CD8+ T cells had the largest number of alloreactive TCR clonotypes.

The sequencing sample was made of memory CD4+ T cells from blood cultured with dendritic cells. The cell subset or site label on this specimen signifies: CD45RO+ memory T cells. This receptor was obtained from a human donor in good health. Recombination linked TRBV7-2 to TRBJ1-1, and 9 bases in between align with TRBD1. CDR3 protein: CASSIGQGKGTEAFF. The nucleotide sequence is given as TGTGCCAGCAGCATCGGACAGGGGAAGGGCACTGAAGCTTTCTTT.